This TCR beta chain was found in a study of shared clonotypes between healthy human individuals. This CDR3 spans 14 amino acids. The V gene end was trimmed by 2 bases and the J gene end by 7 bases; junction bases not matched to a gene: 8. Germline values: CDR1 GTSNPN, CDR2 SVGIG (reference sequence). Repertoires were generated with immunoSEQ multiplex PCR, while TCRdb's copy carries only in-frame clones and drops some. The table shows 500,000 to 550,000 clones, with 95% to 96% occurring only once. This clonotype originated in a woman in her 30s in good health. The sequenced sample was naive CD4+ T cells sorted from blood. Subset in this sample: CD45RA+ positively selected. The J gene is TRBJ1-5, the V gene TRBV30, with 7 bases identical to TRBD1. CDR3 amino acids: CAWSSGQGGQPQHF. The CDR3 nucleotides read TGTGCCTGGAGTTCAGGGCAGGGGGGGCAGCCCCAGCATTTT.